The 17 T cell receptor beta chains listed next were all sequenced from one sample in a study of T cell responses to AZD1222 COVID-19 vaccine (dated by TCRdb to the early 2020s). To prepare the library, the immunoSEQ multiplex PCR assay was applied. The table was pulled from immuneACCESS by TCRdb, which kept in-frame rearrangements only. Such tables lose some clones; where checked, under half of the loss comes from unresolved V genes, and the rest has no known cause. This sample lists roughly 35,000 clones; 80% to 90% were detected once. The ten largest clones represent 11% of the sample. The time point label for this specimen denotes: about 28 days (+/-7) after the second vaccine dose. The input for sequencing was peripheral blood, taken 28 days after the second AZD1222 dose. These receptors originate from an adult who received the AZD1222 COVID-19 vaccine.

The chain carries TRBV9 and TRBJ2-1, with TRBD2 identical over 8 bases. Germline assignment: CDR1 SGDLS and CDR2 YYNGEE. The ends lost 4 bases at V and 3 bases at J; junction bases unmatched: 6. The length of the CDR3 is 15 residues. The CDR3 loop reads CASSPIAGFYNEQFF. The CDR3 region has the DNA TGTGCCAGCAGCCCGATAGCGGGATTCTACAATGAGCAGTTCTTC.

The chain recombines TRBV5-1 with TRBJ1-3; TRBD1 aligns across 7 bases. There are 15 residues in the CDR3. With V trimmed by 4 bases and J by 1 base, 5 bases remained unmatched. Germline V gives CDR1 SGHRS, CDR2 YFSETQ. The CDR3 nucleotides read TGCGCCAGCAGCGCACAGGGACAGTCTGGAAACACCATATATTTT. This gives the protein CASSAQGQSGNTIYF. Combining the CDR3 with reference TRBV5-1 and TRBJ1-3 gives the whole variable domain KAGVTQTPRYLIKTRGQQVTLSCSPISGHRSVSWYQQTPGQGLQFLFEYFSETQRNKGNFPGRFSGRQFSNSRSEMNVSTLELGDSALYLCASSAQGQSGNTIYFGEGSWLTVV.

The genes are TRBV28 and TRBJ1-2, with 9 nucleotides matching TRBD1. CDR1 and CDR2 (germline): MDHEN, SYDVKM. The CDR3 totals 14 residues. The J segment lost 2 bases and the V segment lost 5 bases, leaving 3 bases of the junction unmatched. The CDR3 protein is CASSTGQGNYGYTF. The CDR3 DNA reads as TGTGCCAGCAGTACCGGACAGGGGAACTATGGCTACACCTTC.

This clone is a singleton in its sample. The chain is built from TRBV24-1 and TRBJ1-3, with 7 bases lining up with TRBD1. CDR3 size: 14 residues. Germline V gene data show CDR1 as KGHDR and CDR2 as SFDVKD. V gave up 4 bases and J gave up 4 bases; unmatched junction bases: 3. DNA of the CDR3: TGTGCCACCAGTGAGACAGGGTACGGAAACACCATATATTTT. Residues: CATSETGYGNTIYF.

The chain has TRBV12-5 and TRBJ1-6; 8 bases agree with TRBD1. The CDR3 runs to 14 residues. Germline assignment: CDR1 LGHNT and CDR2 FRNRAP. The trim removed 1 base at V and 9 bases at J, leaving 2 bases unmatched. This CDR3 is CASGLDDRGSPLHF. The CDR3 region has the DNA TGTGCTAGTGGTTTGGACGACAGGGGTTCACCCCTCCACTTT.

This chain connects TRBV19 to TRBJ1-5; D perhaps matches TRBD1 (5 bases). Germline V CDR1 and CDR2: LNHDA, SQIVND (reference sequence). With 6 bases removed from V and 5 bases from J, the gap between germline ends came to 23 bases. This CDR3 is 17 amino acids long. The CDR3 DNA reads as TGTGCCAGTAGGCTCCAGGAAGGTCGGGGGAGTGATCAGCCCCAGCATTTT. It codes for CASRLQEGRGSDQPQHF.

The rearrangement joins TRBV27 to TRBJ2-1, with D possibly TRBD1 on 6 matching bases. The CDR3 length is 14 residues. Germline V lookup: CDR1 MNHEY, CDR2 SMNVEV (reference sequence). Trimming took 4 bases from V and 4 from J, leaving 11 bases between them. CDR3 loop: CASSSRGSYNEQFF. The DNA of the CDR3 is TGTGCCAGCAGTTCTAGGGGGAGTTACAATGAGCAGTTCTTC.

The V call is TRBV5-1, the J call TRBJ2-5; D perhaps matches TRBD1 (5 bases). This CDR3 has 16 amino acids. The germline gives CDR1 SGHRS, CDR2 YFSETQ. Between the trimmed V and J ends, which lost 0 bases and 5 bases, there was a span of 17 bases. This chain's CDR3 is CASSLGGQASRETQYF. DNA of the CDR3: TGCGCCAGCAGCTTGGGGGGCCAGGCGTCTCGGGAGACCCAGTACTTC.

This clone was picked up a small number of times. The gene calls are TRBV6-5 and TRBJ2-3, with D possibly being TRBD1 or TRBD2 (5 bases each). V dropped 6 bases and J dropped 6 bases, with 7 bases sitting between them. Germline CDR1 and CDR2: MNHEY and SVGAGI. The CDR3 is 11 residues long. Here the CDR3 reads CASSREDTQYF. As DNA, the CDR3 is TGTGCCAGCAGCAGGGAGGATACGCAGTATTTT.

V usage is TRBV7-9 and J usage is TRBJ1-1, with D maybe TRBD1 (6 bases). The CDR3 spans 14 residues. The germline V gene encodes CDR1 SEHNR and CDR2 FQNEAQ (reference sequence). V was shortened by 5 bases and J by 3 bases, with 13 bases between the two germline ends. This CDR3 reads CASSPWTEYTEAFF. CDR3 in DNA: TGTGCCAGCAGCCCCTGGACAGAGTACACTGAAGCTTTCTTT.

The gene calls are TRBV29-1 and TRBJ1-2, with D possibly TRBD1 on 5 matching bases. Trimming pared 0 bases from V and 1 base from J, leaving 12 bases between. This CDR3 contains 15 residues. Germline CDR1 and CDR2: SQVTM and ANQGSEA. The CDR3 DNA reads TGCAGCGTTGAAGAAAGGGGCGCAGATAACTATGGCTACACCTTC. Encoded protein: CSVEERGADNYGYTF.

The chain couples TRBV5-4 to TRBJ1-1; TRBD1 is a possible D gene (5 bases). Trimming left V 5 bases short and J 0 bases short, with 8 bases between. The CDR3 length is 13 residues. Germline V gene sequence: CDR1 SGHNT, CDR2 YYREEE (reference sequence). The CDR3 sequence is CASSWGLNTEAFF. The CDR3 coding sequence is TGTGCCAGCAGTTGGGGGTTGAACACTGAAGCTTTCTTT.

This chain connects TRBV5-4 to TRBJ1-1, with D perhaps matching TRBD1 (5 bases). Germline V gene data show CDR1 as SGHNT and CDR2 as YYREEE (reference sequence). Between the trimmed V and J ends, which lost 4 bases and 0 bases, there was a span of 13 bases. The CDR3 spans 15 residues. The CDR3 sequence is CASSGSGFMNTEAFF. The DNA of the CDR3 is TGTGCCAGCAGCGGCTCAGGGTTCATGAACACTGAAGCTTTCTTT.

The chain recombines TRBV6-1 with TRBJ2-5; 7 nucleotides align to TRBD2. V dropped 1 base and J dropped 2; count of bases not matched to a gene: 13. The germline CDR1 and CDR2 sequences are MNHNS and SASEGT. The CDR3 loop spans 18 amino acids. The CDR3 sequence is CASSEVRWAYGGQETQYF. In nucleotides, the CDR3 is TGTGCCAGCAGTGAAGTTAGGTGGGCCTACGGGGGGCAAGAGACCCAGTACTTC.

This clone occurred a few times. The chain employs TRBV4-2 and TRBJ1-2, with D possibly matching TRBD1 (6 bases). V gave up 3 bases and J gave up 6 bases, with 20 bases separating them. The CDR3 covers 16 residues. The germline CDR1 and CDR2 sequences are LGHNA and YNFKEQ. The CDR3, as DNA: TGTGCCAGCAGCCAGCGAATCACAGGGTTTGGGGATGGCTACACCTTC. Translated: CASSQRITGFGDGYTF.

The chain combines TRBV7-6 with TRBJ1-1, with unresolved D. The CDR3 is 13 residues long. Trimming removed 5 bases from V and 0 bases from J, with 7 bases in between. The germline gives CDR1 SGHVS, CDR2 FNYEAQ. The CDR3 loop is CASSADLNTEAFF. The DNA of the CDR3 is TGTGCCAGCAGCGCGGATTTGAACACTGAAGCTTTCTTT.

The chain is built from TRBV27 and TRBJ2-1; 8 bases align to TRBD2. Trimming took 6 bases from V and 8 from J; bases not matched to a gene: 12. This CDR3 contains 15 residues. Germline assignment: CDR1 MNHEY and CDR2 SMNVEV (reference sequence). The CDR3 DNA follows: TGTGCCAGCAGCCCGGGACTAGAGTTACCATATGAGCAGTTCTTC. Amino acid sequence: CASSPGLELPYEQFF.